These T cell receptor beta chains were read from a single sample in a study of cytomegalovirus exposure and HLA in healthy donors. Measured with immunoSEQ multiplex PCR; TCRdb has only the in-frame clones, and not every one. The sample carries under 150,000 clones, 70% to 90% recorded once. Sequenced: PBMCs. These receptors were collected from a woman aged 18-30 years in good health and CMV-seropositive. Both conserved end residues are part of each CDR3. A D gene is named only where the DNA matches it firmly. Clone size is not always given. Where it is, it says once, few, many or a class for expanded clones.

TRBJ1-1,14,TRBV19,-,-,CASSVPSGANEAFF,TGTGCCAGTAGTGTTCCTTCAGGGGCAAACGAAGCTTTCTTT
TRBJ1-5,16,TRBV28,TRBD1,-,CASTGTDIYSNQPQHF,TGTGCCAGCACCGGGACAGATATTTATAGCAATCAGCCCCAGCATTTT
TRBJ2-2,14,TRBV19,TRBD1,-,CATNGQGASGELFF,TGTGCCACCAATGGACAGGGGGCGTCCGGGGAGCTGTTTTTT
TRBJ1-5,14,TRBV30,-,-,CAWSVQGPNQPQHF,TGTGCCTGGAGTGTTCAGGGCCCCAATCAGCCCCAGCATTTT
TRBJ1-1,13,TRBV29-1,-,once,CSVVAFMNTEAFF,TGCAGCGTTGTAGCGTTCATGAACACTGAAGCTTTCTTT
TRBJ2-1,16,TRBV2,TRBD2,few,CASSAELATQYNEQFF,TGTGCCAGCAGTGCCGAACTAGCGACACAATACAATGAGCAGTTCTTC
TRBJ2-2,11,TRBV5-6,-,-,CASSFAGELFF,TGTGCCAGCAGCTTCGCCGGGGAGCTGTTTTTT
TRBJ1-3,13,TRBV6-1,TRBD1,-,CASQDRAGNTIYF,TGTGCCAGCCAGGACAGGGCCGGAAACACCATATATTTT
TRBJ2-1,14,TRBV2,TRBD1,-,CASSAGDRGNEQFF,TGTGCCAGCAGCGCCGGGGACAGGGGGAATGAGCAGTTCTTC
TRBJ2-7,18,TRBV5-1,TRBD1,-,CASSSRDRGTFPSYEQYF,TGCGCCAGCAGCTCCCGAGACAGGGGTACCTTTCCCTCCTACGAGCAGTACTTC
TRBJ2-2,13,TRBV10-3,TRBD2,-,CAASGENTGELFF,TGTGCCGCGAGCGGGGAGAACACCGGGGAGCTGTTTTTT
TRBJ1-1,13,TRBV30,-,-,CAWRDQGNTEAFF,TGTGCCTGGAGGGACCAGGGGAACACTGAAGCTTTCTTT
TRBJ1-6,13,TRBV12-5,-,-,CARTGSFCSPLHF,TGTGCCAGAACGGGGAGCTTTTGTTCACCCCTCCACTTT
TRBJ2-2,15,TRBV30,-,-,CAWSVGQTNTGELFF,TGTGCCTGGAGTGTCGGACAGACTAACACCGGGGAGCTGTTTTTT
TRBJ1-1,14,TRBV25-1,-,once,CASSEPGIGTEAFF,TGTGCCAGCAGTGAACCAGGGATTGGCACTGAAGCTTTCTTT
TRBJ1-1,16,TRBV2,TRBD1,-,CASSEGQGMWNTEAFF,TGTGCCAGCAGTGAGGGACAGGGGATGTGGAACACTGAAGCTTTCTTT
TRBJ1-5,13,TRBV30,-,-,CAWSVKGGQPQHF,TGTGCCTGGAGTGTGAAGGGAGGTCAGCCCCAGCATTTT
TRBJ2-3,14,TRBV5-6,TRBD2,once,CASILASLQDTQYF,TGTGCCAGCATACTAGCGTCTCTACAGGATACGCAGTATTTT
TRBJ2-5,13,TRBV19,-,-,CASSTRVVETQYF,TGTGCCAGTAGTACGAGGGTGGTGGAGACCCAGTACTTC
TRBJ1-2,15,TRBV7-3,-,-,CASSLTPGGMYGYTF,TGTGCCAGCAGCTTAACGCCGGGGGGGATGTATGGCTACACCTTC
TRBJ1-3,15,TRBV6-1,-,-,CATSQAGSSGNTIYF,TGTGCCACCTCGCAGGCCGGATCCTCTGGAAACACCATATATTTT
TRBJ2-7,13,TRBV7-7,-,-,CASSLARDYEQYF,TGTGCTAGCAGCTTAGCGCGTGATTACGAGCAGTACTTC
TRBJ1-5,15,TRBV6-6,-,-,CASSYTLNSIGPQHF,TGTGCCAGCAGTTACACCCTAAACTCAATTGGGCCCCAGCATTTT
TRBJ2-4,16,TRBV7-2,-,-,CASSPSPPGAKNIQYF,TGTGCCAGCAGCCCATCCCCCCCCGGAGCCAAAAACATTCAGTACTTC
TRBJ1-3,15,TRBV18,TRBD1,-,CASSPLGGTGNTIYF,TGTGCCAGCTCACCTTTAGGGGGCACTGGAAACACCATATATTTT
TRBJ1-1,14,TRBV30,TRBD1,-,CAFTVQGYYTEAFF,TGTGCCTTCACCGTACAGGGGTACTACACTGAAGCTTTCTTT
TRBJ2-3,16,TRBV9,TRBD2,-,CASSPQTSGPRDTQYF,TGTGCCAGCAGCCCTCAGACTAGCGGGCCCCGGGATACGCAGTATTTT
TRBJ1-5,15,TRBV19,TRBD1,-,CASRDPGTGNQPQHF,TGTGCCAGTAGGGACCCCGGGACAGGGAATCAGCCCCAGCATTTT
TRBJ2-1,15,TRBV28,TRBD2,-,CASNPAASGSNEQFF,TGTGCCAGCAACCCAGCGGCTAGCGGGTCTAATGAGCAGTTCTTC
TRBJ1-3,18,TRBV4-1,-,-,CASSQDERRPSSGNTIYF,TGCGCCAGCAGCCAAGATGAACGGAGGCCCTCTTCTGGAAACACCATATATTTT
TRBJ2-1,16,TRBV11-3,TRBD2,-,CASSFRGAGDGNEQFF,TGTGCCAGCAGCTTCCGAGGAGCGGGAGATGGCAATGAGCAGTTCTTC
TRBJ2-5,13,TRBV9,-,-,CASSVAREETQYF,TGTGCCAGCAGCGTAGCGAGGGAAGAGACCCAGTACTTC
TRBJ2-7,14,TRBV11-2,TRBD1,-,CASSLERTGRKQYF,TGTGCCAGCAGCTTGGAAAGGACAGGGCGAAAGCAGTACTTC
TRBJ1-4,11,TRBV2,-,-,CASRDTEKLFF,TGTGCCAGCAGGGACACGGAAAAACTGTTTTTT
TRBJ2-7,16,TRBV5-4,TRBD2,-,CASSFGAGDPKYEQYF,TGTGCCAGCAGCTTTGGTGCGGGGGACCCAAAATACGAGCAGTACTTC
TRBJ2-1,12,TRBV28,TRBD1,-,CASRGQVYREFF,TGTGCCAGCCGTGGACAGGTATATCGGGAGTTCTTC
TRBJ2-3,14,TRBV18,TRBD1,once,CASSLTGGSDTQYF,TGTGCCAGCTCTCTCACAGGGGGCTCAGATACGCAGTATTTT
TRBJ2-5,18,TRBV5-1,TRBD1,-,CASSSPQWDRGPRETQYF,TGCGCCAGCAGCTCGCCCCAATGGGACAGGGGACCAAGAGAGACCCAGTACTTC
TRBJ2-5,16,TRBV5-6,TRBD1,once,CASSHGTGGTQETQYF,TGTGCCAGCAGCCATGGGACAGGGGGAACCCAAGAGACCCAGTACTTC
TRBJ1-1,16,TRBV15,-,-,CATSRVAHRLNTEAFF,TGTGCCACCAGCAGAGTTGCCCACAGATTGAACACTGAAGCTTTCTTT
TRBJ2-2,13,TRBV4-2,-,once,CASSQGYAGELFF,TGTGCCAGCAGCCAAGGCTACGCCGGGGAGCTGTTTTTT
TRBJ1-2,13,TRBV9,-,-,CASSVESGYGYTF,TGTGCCAGCAGCGTAGAGTCAGGTTATGGCTACACCTTC
TRBJ2-2,16,TRBV10-1,-,-,CASSESGPLRAGELFF,TGCGCCAGCAGTGAGTCGGGGCCACTCAGGGCCGGGGAGCTGTTTTTT